The 14 T cell receptor beta chains listed next were all sequenced from one sample in a study of lymphopenia after photon versus proton radiotherapy (dated by TCRdb to between 2018 and 2021). The library came from the immunoSEQ multiplex PCR assay. Not all clones reach the TCRdb copy of this immuneACCESS table, which keeps in-frame sequences only. Checked studies attribute under half of the gap to unresolved V genes and leave the rest unexplained. Within this sample are about 18,000 clones, with about 85% of them counted one time only. 9% to 10% of the sample goes to the ten largest clones. The sample in question was peripheral blood, obtained from a patient treated with proton-based radiotherapy. Receptors were obtained from a man in his 70s with pancreatic cancer.

In this sample, this clone turned up once. CDR3 bases: TGTGCCAGCACGTACGACGTGGGATCTGGAAACACCATATATTTT. Translating gives CASTYDVGSGNTIYF. The genes are TRBV6-5 and TRBJ1-3; D is uncertain. Germline loops: CDR1 MNHEY, CDR2 SVGAGI. Trimming took 7 bases from V and 1 from J, leaving 14 bases between them. The CDR3 loop spans 15 amino acids.

The chain joins TRBV7-3 to TRBJ1-1, with a possible D match to TRBD1 (6 bases). Looked up from germline, CDR1 is SGHTA and CDR2 is FQGTGA. The CDR3 contains 13 residues. The germline V and J ends were trimmed by 5 bases and 0 bases, with 7 bases remaining between them. CDR3 sequence reads: CASSTGLNTEAFF. CDR3 bases: TGTGCCAGCAGCACAGGGCTGAACACTGAAGCTTTCTTT.

V is TRBV7-2 and J is TRBJ1-2; 10 bases match TRBD1. CDR3 length: 17 residues. The germline V gene has CDR1 SGHTA and CDR2 FQGNSA. V lost 4 bases and J lost 6; bases outside the gene matches: 14. CDR3 DNA sequence: TGTGCCAGCAGCTCTCGTGAAGCTGGGACAGGGGCACATGGCTACACCTTC. It yields the protein CASSSREAGTGAHGYTF.

The chain employs TRBV7-2 and TRBJ2-7; D is undetermined. Trimming left V 5 bases short and J 3 bases short, with 20 bases between. This CDR3 contains 16 residues. Germline loops: CDR1 SGHTA, CDR2 FQGNSA. The DNA of the CDR3 is TGTGCCAGCAGCCCCCTTCCCAGGAGTCCCCTCTACGAGCAGTACTTC. Residues: CASSPLPRSPLYEQYF. Supplemented by reference TRBV7-2 and TRBJ2-7, the full variable domain reads GAGVSQSPSNKVTEKGKDVELRCDPISGHTALYWYRQSLGQGLEFLIYFQGNSAPDKSGLPSDRFSAERTGGSVSTLTIQRTQQEDSAVYLCASSPLPRSPLYEQYFGPGTRLTVT.

The V call is TRBV15, the J call TRBJ1-3, with 12 bases identical to TRBD1. CDR1 is LNHNV and CDR2 is YYDKDF in the germline V gene (reference sequence). The length of the CDR3 is 15 residues. Trimming cost V 5 bases and J 2 bases; bases outside gene matches: 1. The CDR3 is CATSGDRGPGNTIYF. DNA for the CDR3: TGTGCCACCAGCGGGGACAGGGGGCCTGGAAACACCATATATTTT.

The genes are TRBV5-1 and TRBJ2-5; 9 positions agree with TRBD2. With 4 bases clipped from V and 1 base from J, the junction kept 8 bases outside the gene matches. In germline, CDR1 is SGHRS, CDR2 YFSETQ. This CDR3 region has 16 residues. The CDR3 sequence: CASSRAGGGAQETQYF. The CDR3 nucleotides read TGCGCCAGCAGCCGGGCTGGCGGGGGGGCCCAAGAGACCCAGTACTTC.

The chain recombines TRBV19 with TRBJ1-1; D gene unclear. CDR3 length: 13 residues. Germline V CDR1 and CDR2: LNHDA, SQIVND (reference sequence). The germline V and J ends were trimmed by 10 bases and 4 bases, with 16 bases remaining between them. Here the CDR3 DNA reads TGTGCCACCATGGTGTCGCTGGGCACTGAAGCTTTCTTT. This gives the protein CATMVSLGTEAFF.

CDR3 in amino acids: CSVGGSNQPQHF. In DNA form, the CDR3 reads TGCAGCGTTGGGGGTAGCAATCAGCCCCAGCATTTT. The chain employs TRBV29-1 and TRBJ1-5; no clear D gene. V lost 4 bases and J 0 bases, leaving 4 bases between the germline ends. CDR1 and CDR2 from the germline V gene are SQVTM and ANQGSEA. The CDR3 length is 12 residues.

The CDR3 loop is CASSIDSGSLSYNEQFF. CDR3 nucleotide sequence: TGTGCCAGCAGTATAGACTCCGGGTCCCTCTCCTACAATGAGCAGTTCTTC. The rearrangement links TRBV27 to TRBJ2-1; D call uncertain. CDR3 length: 17 residues. V shed 5 bases and J shed 0 bases, with 17 bases lying between them. Germline CDR1 is MNHEY and CDR2 is SMNVEV (reference sequence).

The genes are TRBV5-1 and TRBJ1-1, with D maybe TRBD1 (6 bases). Germline V lookup: CDR1 SGHRS, CDR2 YFSETQ. Trimming took 4 bases from V and 1 from J, leaving 11 bases between them. The CDR3 spans 14 residues. The CDR3 nucleotides are TGCGCCAGCAGCGATCCACAGGGGAACACTGAAGCTTTCTTT. This sequence encodes CASSDPQGNTEAFF.

The V gene is TRBV11-2, the J gene TRBJ1-2; D gene uncertain. Germline CDR1 reads SGHAT; CDR2 reads FQNNGV. The CDR3 totals 14 residues. Trimming left V 0 bases short and J 6 bases short, with 11 bases between. CDR3: CASSLDPAGDGYTF. Here the CDR3 DNA reads TGTGCCAGCAGCTTAGATCCGGCGGGAGATGGCTACACCTTC.

V usage is TRBV7-8 and J usage is TRBJ2-3; no clear D gene. V lost 4 bases and J lost 1, with 9 bases in between. CDR3 length: 14 residues. Germline-derived CDR1 and CDR2 are SGHVS and FQNEAQ. This chain's CDR3 is CASSSPVRTDTQYF. The CDR3 bases are TGTGCCAGCAGCTCCCCGGTACGCACAGATACGCAGTATTTT. The full variable domain, completed using reference TRBV7-8 and TRBJ2-3, is GAGVSQSPRYKVAKRGQDVALRCDPISGHVSLFWYQQALGQGPEFLTYFQNEAQLDKSGLPSDRFFAERPEGSVSTLKIQRTQQEDSAVYLCASSSPVRTDTQYFGPGTRLTVL.

This clone showed up just once. The chain recombines TRBV7-9 with TRBJ2-4; 9 bases are a match to TRBD1. The CDR3 is 15 residues long. After removal of 5 bases from V and 8 bases from J, the junction contained 10 bases not matched to a gene. Germline CDR1 and CDR2: SEHNR and FQNEAQ (reference sequence). As DNA, the CDR3 is TGTGCCAGCAGCGGGTGGGACAGGGAGGCAGACATTCAGTACTTC. Residues: CASSGWDREADIQYF.

This clone appeared once. This chain connects TRBV5-1 to TRBJ2-2; 9 nucleotides match TRBD1. CDR3 size: 17 residues. Trimming at V came to 0 bases and at J to 0 bases, leaving 3 bases not matched to a gene. CDR1 is SGHRS and CDR2 is YFSETQ in the germline V gene. This chain's CDR3 is CASSLEGTGPNTGELFF. The CDR3 nucleotides are TGCGCCAGCAGCTTGGAGGGGACAGGGCCGAACACCGGGGAGCTGTTTTTT.